These 18 T cell receptor beta chains came from one sample sequenced in a study of blood T cell repertoires in COVID-19. Produced via immunoSEQ multiplex PCR; TCRdb's table is partial and in-frame only. The sample holds under 60,000 clones, more than 90% seen once. The specimen sequenced was peripheral blood. The receptors here all came from a human donor in a cohort sampled during active COVID-19.

The chain carries TRBV19 and TRBJ1-5, with D perhaps TRBD1 (5 bases). Germline V gene sequence: CDR1 LNHDA, CDR2 SQIVND (reference sequence). The V end lost 1 base, the J end lost 9 bases, and 13 bases lay between the germline ends. The CDR3 is made up of 14 amino acids. CDR3 loop: CASSIVRGEGPQHF. The DNA for the CDR3 is TGTGCCAGTAGTATAGTTAGGGGCGAAGGGCCCCAGCATTTT.

This sequence joins TRBV3-1 (or the pseudogene TRBV3-2) and TRBJ1-3, with 7 bases fitting TRBD1. Germline CDR1 and CDR2: LGHDT and YNNKEL (reference sequence). The CDR3 totals 15 residues. Trimming at V came to 4 bases and at J to 4 bases, leaving 7 bases not matched to a gene. The CDR3 nucleotides read TGTGCCAGCAGCCCCTCACAGGGGATGGGAAACACCATATATTTT. Amino acid sequence: CASSPSQGMGNTIYF.

The chain combines TRBV6-1 with TRBJ1-4, with a weak D call TRBD1 (6 bases). Trimming stripped 1 base from V and 8 bases from J, with 11 bases between. This CDR3 comprises 14 residues. CDR1 MNHNS and CDR2 SASEGT come from the germline V gene. The CDR3 DNA is TGTGCCAGCAGTGAAGAGGGGGTTAAAGAAAAACTGTTTTTT. Its protein product is CASSEEGVKEKLFF.

The V call is TRBV19, the J call TRBJ1-1; 12 positions match TRBD1. V was pared by 7 bases and J by 3 bases, with 9 bases of the junction left unmatched. The CDR3 totals 16 residues. In germline, CDR1 is LNHDA, CDR2 SQIVND (reference sequence). The CDR3 region is CASKKGQGAFDTEAFF. CDR3 nucleotide sequence: TGTGCCAGTAAAAAGGGACAGGGGGCTTTTGACACTGAAGCTTTCTTT.

J is TRBJ2-4 and V is TRBV6-5; D may be TRBD2 (5 bases). The germline V gene encodes CDR1 MNHEY and CDR2 SVGAGI. Deletions cut 7 bases from V and 6 bases from J, with 16 bases between. CDR3 length equals 14 residues. The CDR3 sequence is CASTEGSYRNIQYF. In DNA, the CDR3 is TGTGCCAGCACCGAGGGAAGTTACCGAAACATTCAGTACTTC.

This chain links TRBV18 with TRBJ1-2; D possibly corresponds to TRBD1 (6 bases). The CDR3 runs 14 residues. V lost 5 bases and J lost 4, with 14 bases in between. CDR1 is KGHSH and CDR2 is LQKENI in the germline V gene. As DNA, the CDR3 is TGTGCCAGCTCATCGGGGGGGCAGAGCTATGGCTACACCTTC. This codes for CASSSGGQSYGYTF.

This chain connects TRBV30 to TRBJ2-7; D is possibly TRBD1 (6 bases). CDR3 length: 14 amino acids. Trimming stripped 2 bases from V and 0 bases from J, with 11 bases between. Germline values: CDR1 GTSNPN, CDR2 SVGIG (reference sequence). The CDR3 region is CAWSRQGGSYEQYF. CDR3 coding DNA: TGTGCCTGGAGTAGGCAAGGGGGCTCCTACGAGCAGTACTTC. Variable domain in full (rest from reference TRBV30 and TRBJ2-7): SQTIHQWPATLVQPVGSPLSLECTVEGTSNPNLYWYRQAAGRGLQLLFYSVGIGQISSEVPQNLSASRPQDRQFILSSKKLLLSDSGFYLCAWSRQGGSYEQYFGPGTRLTVT.

The V call is TRBV4-2, the J call TRBJ2-1, with a weak D call TRBD2 (7 bases). Trimming shortened V by 7 bases and J by 15 bases, and 19 bases separated the two germline ends. The CDR3 has 12 amino acids. Germline V gives CDR1 LGHNA, CDR2 YNFKEQ. The CDR3 DNA reads as TGTGCCAGCACCGGCAACCGGGGGGCGCTGTTCTTC. This encodes CASTGNRGALFF.

This clone was observed once. V gene TRBV9 combines with J gene TRBJ1-5, with TRBD1 as a possible D gene (5 bases). The CDR3 extends over 18 amino acids. Germline-derived CDR1 and CDR2 are SGDLS and YYNGEE. Trimming cost V 3 bases and J 6 bases, with 25 bases left between them. This CDR3 reads CASSDPDRVAGEGQPQHF. The CDR3 DNA is TGTGCCAGCAGCGATCCTGATAGAGTGGCGGGGGAAGGTCAGCCCCAGCATTTT.

V gene TRBV10-3 combines with J gene TRBJ1-5, with 7 positions matching TRBD1. Trimming at V came to 2 bases and at J to 5 bases, leaving 12 bases not matched to a gene. Germline-derived CDR1 and CDR2 are ENHRY and SYGVKD. CDR3 size: 17 residues. CDR3 sequence (DNA): TGTGCCATCAGTGAGGACCGTCTCCGGGACAGTGATCAGCCCCAGCATTTT. Its protein is CAISEDRLRDSDQPQHF.

Here the CDR3 reads CASSQDMAQTLTNYGYTF. The DNA for the CDR3 is TGTGCCAGCAGCCAAGATATGGCACAGACGCTAACTAACTATGGCTACACCTTC. The chain links TRBV4-2 to TRBJ1-2, with unresolved D. Trimming pared 0 bases from V and 0 bases from J, leaving 17 bases between. In germline, CDR1 is LGHNA, CDR2 YNFKEQ. The length of the CDR3 is 18 residues.

This chain links TRBV5-5 with TRBJ2-1; D call uncertain. Trimming removed 0 bases from V and 3 bases from J, with 7 bases in between. The CDR3 totals 14 residues. CDR1 and CDR2 (germline): SGHKS, YYEKEE (reference sequence). CDR3 protein: CASSLGRGYNEQFF. The CDR3 coding sequence is TGTGCCAGCAGCTTGGGCAGAGGCTACAATGAGCAGTTCTTC.

This clone was detected only a few times. The chain combines TRBV19 with TRBJ2-7; TRBD2 matches at 7 bases. CDR3 length equals 12 residues. Germline V lookup: CDR1 LNHDA, CDR2 SQIVND (reference sequence). With 8 bases clipped from V and 13 bases from J, the junction kept 14 bases outside the gene matches. For the CDR3, the DNA is TGTGCCAGTCCTGAGTGTTTACGGGACTACTACTTC. Amino acids: CASPECLRDYYF.

DNA for the CDR3: TGTGCCAGCAGCTTGAACGACAGGGGATGGGAGACCCAGTACTTC. It translates to CASSLNDRGWETQYF. This rearrangement joins TRBV5-5 to TRBJ2-5; 8 nucleotides agree with TRBD1. The germline CDR1 and CDR2 sequences are SGHKS and YYEKEE (reference sequence). The CDR3 has 15 residues. V gave up 1 base and J gave up 5 bases; unmatched junction bases: 7.

This rearrangement joins TRBV29-1 to TRBJ2-6; a weak D match, TRBD2 (6 bases). Trimming took off 0 bases at V and 3 bases at J, with 12 bases between the two ends. The CDR3 extends over 16 amino acids. The V gene's germline CDR1 is SQVTM and CDR2 ANQGSEA. The CDR3 DNA sequence: TGCAGCGTTGAAGATCTGACGGGGGTTGGGGCCAACGTCCTGACTTTC. The encoded protein is CSVEDLTGVGANVLTF.

The rearrangement joins TRBV5-1 to TRBJ2-7, with D possibly matching TRBD1 (5 bases). The CDR3 has 17 residues. Trimming removed 0 bases at V and 2 bases at J, with 18 bases between. Germline V gene sequence: CDR1 SGHRS, CDR2 YFSETQ. CDR3 in amino acids: CASSLDAVMGQTYEQYF. CDR3 nucleotide sequence: TGCGCCAGCAGCTTGGATGCCGTGATGGGGCAGACCTACGAGCAGTACTTC. The whole variable domain, filled in from reference TRBV5-1 and TRBJ2-7, reads KAGVTQTPRYLIKTRGQQVTLSCSPISGHRSVSWYQQTPGQGLQFLFEYFSETQRNKGNFPGRFSGRQFSNSRSEMNVSTLELGDSALYLCASSLDAVMGQTYEQYFGPGTRLTVT.

The V call is TRBV6-4, the J call TRBJ2-1; D call uncertain. Trimming cost V 6 bases and J 9 bases, with 9 bases left between them. Germline V lookup: CDR1 MRHNA, CDR2 SNTAGT. CDR3 length: 11 residues. CDR3 coding DNA: TGTGCCAGCAGCGAGGCCCCTGAGCAGTTCTTC. Protein: CASSEAPEQFF.

This clone is a singleton in its sample. The chain links TRBV10-2 to TRBJ2-7, with TRBD1 matching over 7 bases. Germline V gene data show CDR1 as WSHSY and CDR2 as SAAADI. Unmatched junction bases numbered 4, after V lost 5 bases and J lost 6 bases. There are 12 residues in the CDR3. The CDR3: CASSNNRGEQYF. The CDR3 nucleotides are TGCGCCAGCAGTAACAACAGGGGCGAGCAGTACTTC.